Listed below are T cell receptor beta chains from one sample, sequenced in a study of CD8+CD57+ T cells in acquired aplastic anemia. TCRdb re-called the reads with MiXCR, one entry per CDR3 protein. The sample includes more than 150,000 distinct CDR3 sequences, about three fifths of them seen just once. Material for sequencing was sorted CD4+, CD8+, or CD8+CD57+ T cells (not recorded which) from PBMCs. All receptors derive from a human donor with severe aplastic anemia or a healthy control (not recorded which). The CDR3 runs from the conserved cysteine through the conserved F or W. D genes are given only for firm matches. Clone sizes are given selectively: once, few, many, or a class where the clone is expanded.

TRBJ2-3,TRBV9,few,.,CASSVVWGAGDTQYF,TGTGCCAGCAGCGTAGTGTGGGGGGCGGGAGATACGCAGTATTTT
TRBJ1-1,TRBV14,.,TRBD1,CASSLQGGIEAFF,TGTGCCAGCAGCTTACAGGGGGGGATTGAAGCTTTCTTT
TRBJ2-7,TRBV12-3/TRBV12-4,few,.,CASSSTPLHEQYF,TGTGCCAGCAGTTCCACCCCGTTACACGAGCAGTACTTC
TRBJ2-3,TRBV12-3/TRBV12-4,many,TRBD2,CASTPGAGEATLTGTDTQYF,TGTGCCAGCACTCCAGGAGCGGGGGAGGCGACCCTGACCGGCACAGATACGCAGTATTTT
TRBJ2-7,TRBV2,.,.,CASSEQGSPEQYF,TGTGCCAGCAGTGAACAAGGATCTCCCGAGCAGTACTTC
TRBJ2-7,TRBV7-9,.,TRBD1,CASSPSQGNSHYEQYF,TGTGCCAGCAGCCCCTCACAGGGGAATTCCCACTACGAGCAGTACTTC
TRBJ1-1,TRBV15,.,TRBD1,CATSRDRGVAFF,TGTGCCACCAGCAGGGACAGGGGAGTAGCTTTCTTT
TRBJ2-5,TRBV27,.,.,CASSSDLGETQYF,TGTGCCAGCAGTTCGGACCTAGGGGAGACCCAGTACTTC
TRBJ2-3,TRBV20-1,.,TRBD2,CSGGGGLNTQYF,TGCAGTGGTGGCGGGGGGCTGAATACGCAGTATTTT
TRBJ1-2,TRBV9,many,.,CASSVTGAGDYGYTF,TGTGCCAGCAGCGTAACGGGGGCTGGAGACTATGGCTACACCTTC
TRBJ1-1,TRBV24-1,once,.,CATSDTPPRNTEAFF,TGTGCCACCAGTGACACCCCACCCAGGAACACTGAAGCTTTCTTT
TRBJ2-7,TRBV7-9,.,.,CASSASGGIYEQYF,TGTGCCAGCAGCGCCTCAGGGGGGATCTACGAGCAGTACTTC
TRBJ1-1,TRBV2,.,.,CASSEAPDRRGPPFF,TGTGCCAGCAGTGAAGCCCCCGACAGGCGGGGGCCTCCTTTCTTT
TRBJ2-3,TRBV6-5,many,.,CASTPRPSDTQYF,TGTGCCAGCACCCCTCGGCCGTCGGATACGCAGTATTTT
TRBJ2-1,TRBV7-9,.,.,CASSLVPASGPGTVNEQFF,TGTGCCAGCAGCTTAGTCCCTGCCTCGGGGCCGGGCACGGTTAATGAGCAGTTCTTC
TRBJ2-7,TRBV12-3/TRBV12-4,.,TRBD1,CASSATGQGPYEQYF,TGTGCCAGCAGTGCTACGGGACAGGGCCCCTACGAGCAGTACTTC
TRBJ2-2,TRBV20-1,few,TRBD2,CSARALTSGLNTGELFF,TGCAGTGCTAGAGCTTTGACTAGCGGCCTGAACACCGGGGAGCTGTTTTTT
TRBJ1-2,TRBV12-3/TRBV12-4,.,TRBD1,CASSTGGAHYGYTF,TGTGCCAGCAGCACAGGGGGCGCACACTATGGCTACACCTTC
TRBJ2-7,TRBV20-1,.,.,CSATDNSYEQYF,TGCAGTGCTACGGATAATTCCTACGAGCAGTACTTC
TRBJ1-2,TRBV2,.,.,CASSSPNYGYTF,TGTGCCAGCAGTTCCCCTAACTATGGCTACACCTTC
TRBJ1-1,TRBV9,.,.,CASSIGGGNTEAFF,TGTGCCAGCAGCATTGGAGGGGGGAACACTGAAGCTTTCTTT
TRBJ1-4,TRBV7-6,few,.,CASSPRGTNEKLFF,TGTGCCAGCAGCCCCCGAGGAACTAATGAAAAACTGTTTTTT
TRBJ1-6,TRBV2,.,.,CASSRRPTVGQMGNSPLHF,TGTGCCAGCAGCAGACGACCGACAGTAGGACAAATGGGGAATTCACCCCTCCACTTT
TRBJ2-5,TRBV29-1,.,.,CSVRVGGETQYF,TGCAGCGTTCGTGTGGGGGGAGAGACCCAGTACTTC
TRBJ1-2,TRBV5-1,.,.,CASSLPWEDGYTF,TGCGCCAGCAGCTTACCGTGGGAGGATGGCTACACCTTC
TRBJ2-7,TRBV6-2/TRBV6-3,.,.,CASSYHGKSYEQYF,TGTGCCAGCAGTTACCACGGAAAATCCTACGAGCAGTACTTC
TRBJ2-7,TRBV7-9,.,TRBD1,CASTWGQRYEQYF,TGTGCCAGCACCTGGGGACAGCGTTACGAGCAGTACTTC
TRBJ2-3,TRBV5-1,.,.,CASSQELGDTQYF,TGCGCCAGCAGCCAAGAGCTAGGAGATACGCAGTATTTT
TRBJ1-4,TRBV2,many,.,CASSEARVHNEKLFF,TGTGCCAGCAGTGAAGCGAGGGTTCATAATGAAAAACTGTTTTTT
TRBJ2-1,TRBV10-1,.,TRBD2,CASSLLAGPYNEQFF,TGCGCCAGCAGTTTACTAGCGGGACCCTACAATGAGCAGTTCTTC
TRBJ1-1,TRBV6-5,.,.,CASISGGVRTEAFF,TGTGCCAGCATTTCCGGAGGGGTTAGGACTGAAGCTTTCTTT
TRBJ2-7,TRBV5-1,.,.,CASSFWQGMTYEQYF,TGCGCCAGCAGCTTCTGGCAGGGAATGACCTACGAGCAGTACTTC
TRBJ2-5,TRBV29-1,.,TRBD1,CSVRRGRGETQYF,TGCAGCGTTAGAAGGGGGCGCGGAGAGACCCAGTACTTC
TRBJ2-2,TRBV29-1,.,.,CSVVRNGELFF,TGCAGCGTTGTTCGGAACGGGGAGCTGTTTTTT
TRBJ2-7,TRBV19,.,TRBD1,CASSIDWSAGGSYEQYF,TGTGCCAGTAGTATAGATTGGTCGGCAGGGGGATCCTACGAGCAGTACTTC
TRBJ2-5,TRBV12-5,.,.,CASSPDGTSQYF,TGTGCCAGCAGTCCTGATGGGACGTCCCAGTACTTC
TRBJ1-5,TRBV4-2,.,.,CASSQEGSGTQHF,TGTGCCAGCAGCCAAGAGGGGTCGGGCACCCAGCATTTT
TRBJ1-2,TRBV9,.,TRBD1,CASSVLSGGGYTF,TGTGCCAGCAGCGTACTTTCAGGGGGTGGCTACACCTTC
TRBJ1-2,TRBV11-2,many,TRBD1,CASSLTTGGTYGYTF,TGTGCCAGCAGCTTAACAACAGGGGGCACCTATGGCTACACCTTC
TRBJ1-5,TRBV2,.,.,CASSVFSNQPQHF,TGTGCCAGCAGTGTTTTTAGTAATCAGCCCCAGCATTTT
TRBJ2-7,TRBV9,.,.,CASSVGGSEGEQYF,TGTGCCAGCAGCGTAGGGGGATCTGAGGGCGAGCAGTACTTC
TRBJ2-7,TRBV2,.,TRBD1,CASRTGYAGEQYF,TGTGCCAGCAGGACAGGGTATGCAGGCGAGCAGTACTTC
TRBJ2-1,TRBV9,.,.,CASSVASQGSSYNEQFF,TGTGCCAGCAGCGTAGCTTCTCAGGGGAGCTCCTACAATGAGCAGTTCTTC
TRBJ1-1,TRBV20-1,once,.,CSARDPFRGTEAFF,TGCAGTGCTAGAGATCCTTTTCGCGGCACTGAAGCTTTCTTT
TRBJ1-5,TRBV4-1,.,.,CASSFRQSNQPQHF,TGCGCCAGCAGCTTCCGACAGAGCAATCAGCCCCAGCATTTT
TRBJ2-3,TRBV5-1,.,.,CASTTTLGTVTDTQYF,TGCGCCAGCACAACAACCCTGGGGACGGTCACAGATACGCAGTATTTT
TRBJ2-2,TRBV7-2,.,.,CASSRDAPGELFF,TGTGCCAGCAGCCGGGATGCGCCCGGGGAGCTGTTTTTT
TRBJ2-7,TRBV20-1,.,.,CSARESLGGDGLYEQYF,TGCAGTGCTAGAGAGTCCCTCGGCGGGGACGGCCTTTACGAGCAGTACTTC
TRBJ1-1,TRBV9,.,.,CASSVVPQGRLDTEAFF,TGTGCCAGCAGCGTAGTTCCCCAGGGCAGGCTGGACACTGAAGCTTTCTTT
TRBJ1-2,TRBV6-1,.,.,CASSYTRGQFDGYTF,TGTGCCAGCAGTTACACGAGAGGACAGTTCGATGGCTACACCTTC
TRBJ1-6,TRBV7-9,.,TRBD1,CASWDRGYNSPLHF,TGTGCCAGCTGGGACAGGGGCTATAATTCACCCCTCCACTTT
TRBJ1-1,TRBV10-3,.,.,CAISDQGRSTEAFF,TGTGCCATCAGTGATCAGGGGAGGTCCACTGAAGCTTTCTTT
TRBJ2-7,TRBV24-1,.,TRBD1,CATSDRGTGVFGEQYF,TGTGCCACCAGTGATAGAGGGACAGGGGTTTTTGGCGAGCAGTACTTC
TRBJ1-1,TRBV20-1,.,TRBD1,CSAKPMTGTNTEAFF,TGCAGTGCTAAACCGATGACAGGGACGAACACTGAAGCTTTCTTT
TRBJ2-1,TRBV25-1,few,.,CASRPGTELEQFF,TGTGCCAGCAGGCCCGGGACTGAGTTGGAGCAGTTCTTC
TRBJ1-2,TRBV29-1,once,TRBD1,CSQEAGQGGYTF,TGCAGCCAAGAAGCGGGACAGGGAGGCTACACCTTC
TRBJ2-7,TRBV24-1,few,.,CATSDGGQPYEQYF,TGTGCCACCAGTGATGGCGGGCAACCCTACGAGCAGTACTTC